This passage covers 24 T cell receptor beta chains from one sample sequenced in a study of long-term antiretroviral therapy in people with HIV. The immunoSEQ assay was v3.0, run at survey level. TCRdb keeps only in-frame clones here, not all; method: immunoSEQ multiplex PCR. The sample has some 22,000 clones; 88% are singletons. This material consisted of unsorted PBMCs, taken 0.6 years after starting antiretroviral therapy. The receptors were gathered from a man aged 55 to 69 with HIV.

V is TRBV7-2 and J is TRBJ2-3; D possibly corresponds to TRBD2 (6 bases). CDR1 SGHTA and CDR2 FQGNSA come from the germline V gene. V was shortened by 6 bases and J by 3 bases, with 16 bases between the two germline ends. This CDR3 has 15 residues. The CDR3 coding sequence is TGTGCCAGCAGGGAGGGACCTGGGAGGACAGATACGCAGTATTTT. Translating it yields CASREGPGRTDTQYF. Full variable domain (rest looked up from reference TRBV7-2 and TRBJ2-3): GAGVSQSPSNKVTEKGKDVELRCDPISGHTALYWYRQSLGQGLEFLIYFQGNSAPDKSGLPSDRFSAERTGGSVSTLTIQRTQQEDSAVYLCASREGPGRTDTQYFGPGTRLTVL.

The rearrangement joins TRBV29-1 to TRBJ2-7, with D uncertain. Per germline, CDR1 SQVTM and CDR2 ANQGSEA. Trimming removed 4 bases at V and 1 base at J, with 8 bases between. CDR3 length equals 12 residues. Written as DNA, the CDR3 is TGCAGCGTTGGGGCGGATTCCTACGAGCAGTACTTC. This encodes CSVGADSYEQYF.

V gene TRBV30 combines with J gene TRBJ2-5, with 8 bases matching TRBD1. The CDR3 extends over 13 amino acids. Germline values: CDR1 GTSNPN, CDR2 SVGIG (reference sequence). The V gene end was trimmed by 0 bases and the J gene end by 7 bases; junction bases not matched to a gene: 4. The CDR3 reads CAWSVAGGGTQYF. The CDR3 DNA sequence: TGTGCCTGGAGTGTAGCAGGGGGCGGGACCCAGTACTTC. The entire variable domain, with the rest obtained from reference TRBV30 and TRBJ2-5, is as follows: SQTIHQWPATLVQPVGSPLSLECTVEGTSNPNLYWYRQAAGRGLQLLFYSVGIGQISSEVPQNLSASRPQDRQFILSSKKLLLSDSGFYLCAWSVAGGGTQYFGPGTRLLVL.

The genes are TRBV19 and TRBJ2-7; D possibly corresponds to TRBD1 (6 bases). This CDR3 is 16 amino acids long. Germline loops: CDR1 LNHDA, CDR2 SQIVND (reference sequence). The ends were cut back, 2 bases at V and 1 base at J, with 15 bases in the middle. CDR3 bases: TGTGCCAGTAGTATAAGCGTGGCAGGGACATCCTACGAGCAGTACTTC. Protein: CASSISVAGTSYEQYF.

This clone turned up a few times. As DNA, the CDR3 is TGTGCCACCAGCAGAGTGGTAAGGGACTATGGCTACACCTTC. Translating gives CATSRVVRDYGYTF. The genes are TRBV15 and TRBJ1-2; no definite D call. The CDR3 is 14 residues long. The germline V gene has CDR1 LNHNV and CDR2 YYDKDF (reference sequence). Trimming cost V 1 base and J 3 bases, with 9 bases left between them.

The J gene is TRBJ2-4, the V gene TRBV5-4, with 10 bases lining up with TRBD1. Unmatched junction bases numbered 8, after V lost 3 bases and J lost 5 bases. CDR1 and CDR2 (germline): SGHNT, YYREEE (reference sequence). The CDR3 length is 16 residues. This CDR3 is CASSSGQGVFQNIQYF. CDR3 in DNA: TGTGCCAGCAGCTCAGGACAGGGGGTTTTCCAAAACATTCAGTACTTC.

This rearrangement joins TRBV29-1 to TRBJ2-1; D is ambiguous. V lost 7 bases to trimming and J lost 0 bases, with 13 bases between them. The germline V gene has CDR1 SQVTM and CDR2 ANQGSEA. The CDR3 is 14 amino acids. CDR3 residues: CSAFVPSSYNEQFF. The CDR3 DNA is TGCAGCGCTTTTGTCCCGAGCTCCTACAATGAGCAGTTCTTC.

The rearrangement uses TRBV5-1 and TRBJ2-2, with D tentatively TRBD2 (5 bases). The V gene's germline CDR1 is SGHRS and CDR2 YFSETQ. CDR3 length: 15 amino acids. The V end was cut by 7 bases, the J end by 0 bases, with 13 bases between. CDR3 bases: TGCGCCAGCGGGGAGACATTCGCGAACACCGGGGAGCTGTTTTTT. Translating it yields CASGETFANTGELFF.

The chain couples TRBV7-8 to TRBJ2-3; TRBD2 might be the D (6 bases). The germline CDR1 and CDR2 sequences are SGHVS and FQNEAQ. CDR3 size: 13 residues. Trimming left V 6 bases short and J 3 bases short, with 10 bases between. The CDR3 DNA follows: TGTGCCAGCAGGCCCCGGGGGACAGATACGCAGTATTTT. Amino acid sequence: CASRPRGTDTQYF.

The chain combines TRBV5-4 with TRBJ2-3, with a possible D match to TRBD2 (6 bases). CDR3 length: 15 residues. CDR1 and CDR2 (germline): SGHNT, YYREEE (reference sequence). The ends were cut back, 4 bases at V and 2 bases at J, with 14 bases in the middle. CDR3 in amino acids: CASSTSSATTDTQYF. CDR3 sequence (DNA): TGTGCCAGCAGCACCTCTAGCGCTACCACAGATACGCAGTATTTT. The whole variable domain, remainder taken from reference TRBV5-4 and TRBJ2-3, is ETGVTQSPTHLIKTRGQQVTLRCSSQSGHNTVSWYQQALGQGPQFIFQYYREEENGRGNFPPRFSGLQFPNYSSELNVNALELDDSALYLCASSTSSATTDTQYFGPGTRLTVL.

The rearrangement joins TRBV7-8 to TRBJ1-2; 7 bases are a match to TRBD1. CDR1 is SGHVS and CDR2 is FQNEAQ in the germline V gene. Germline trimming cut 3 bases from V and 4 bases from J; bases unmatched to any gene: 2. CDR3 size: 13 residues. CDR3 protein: CASSLGQSYGYTF. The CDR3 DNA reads TGTGCCAGCAGCTTGGGACAGAGCTATGGCTACACCTTC.

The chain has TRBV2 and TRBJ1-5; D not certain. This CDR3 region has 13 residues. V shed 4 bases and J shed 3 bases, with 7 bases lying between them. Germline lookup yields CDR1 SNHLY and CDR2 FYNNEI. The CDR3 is CASSVGVNQPQHF. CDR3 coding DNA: TGTGCCAGCAGTGTTGGGGTCAATCAGCCCCAGCATTTT.

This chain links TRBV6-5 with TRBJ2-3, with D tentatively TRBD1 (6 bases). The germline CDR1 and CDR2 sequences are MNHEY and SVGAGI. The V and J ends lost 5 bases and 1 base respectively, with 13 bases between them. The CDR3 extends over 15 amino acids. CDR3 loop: CASSLRGWGTDTQYF. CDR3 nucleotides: TGTGCCAGCAGTCTAAGGGGGTGGGGCACAGATACGCAGTATTTT.

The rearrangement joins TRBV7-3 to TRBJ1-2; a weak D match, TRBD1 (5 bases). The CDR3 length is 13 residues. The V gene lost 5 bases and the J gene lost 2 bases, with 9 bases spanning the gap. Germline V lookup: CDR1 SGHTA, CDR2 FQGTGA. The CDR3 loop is CASSRGTNYGYTF. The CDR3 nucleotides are TGTGCCAGCAGCCGAGGGACGAACTATGGCTACACCTTC.

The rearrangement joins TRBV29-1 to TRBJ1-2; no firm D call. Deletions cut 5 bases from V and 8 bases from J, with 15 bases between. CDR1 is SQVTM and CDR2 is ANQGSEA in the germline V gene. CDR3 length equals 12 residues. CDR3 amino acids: CSVFEASGGYTF. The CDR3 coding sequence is TGCAGCGTTTTTGAAGCTTCGGGGGGCTACACCTTC.

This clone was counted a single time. Written as DNA, the CDR3 is TGCGCCAGCAGCCAACACGCGACGAGTGGACAGGAAGCTTTCTTT. Translating it yields CASSQHATSGQEAFF. V and J are TRBV4-3 and TRBJ1-1, with a weak D call TRBD1 (6 bases). V lost 2 bases to trimming and J lost 8 bases, with 18 bases between them. Germline CDR1 and CDR2: LGHNA and YSLEER. The CDR3 extends over 15 amino acids.

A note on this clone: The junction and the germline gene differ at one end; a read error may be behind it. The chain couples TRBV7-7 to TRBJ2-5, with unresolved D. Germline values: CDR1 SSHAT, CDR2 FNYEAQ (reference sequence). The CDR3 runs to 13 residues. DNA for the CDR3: TGTGCTAGCAGCTTAGGTATAGAAGAGACCCAGTACTTC. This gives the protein CASSLGIEETQYF.

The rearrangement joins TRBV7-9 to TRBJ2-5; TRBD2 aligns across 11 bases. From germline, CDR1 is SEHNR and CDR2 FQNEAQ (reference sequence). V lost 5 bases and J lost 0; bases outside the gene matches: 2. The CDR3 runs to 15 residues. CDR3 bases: TGTGCCAGCAGCCGGACTAGCGGGTACCAAGAGACCCAGTACTTC. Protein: CASSRTSGYQETQYF. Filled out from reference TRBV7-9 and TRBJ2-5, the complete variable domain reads DTGVSQNPRHKITKRGQNVTFRCDPISEHNRLYWYRQTLGQGPEFLTYFQNEAQLEKSRLLSDRFSAERPKGSFSTLEIQRTEQGDSAMYLCASSRTSGYQETQYFGPGTRLLVL.

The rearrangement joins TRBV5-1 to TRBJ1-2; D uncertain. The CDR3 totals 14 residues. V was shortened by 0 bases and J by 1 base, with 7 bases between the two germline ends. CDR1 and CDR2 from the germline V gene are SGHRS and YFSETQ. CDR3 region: CASSLEIDNYGYTF. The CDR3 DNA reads TGCGCCAGCAGCTTGGAGATTGATAACTATGGCTACACCTTC.

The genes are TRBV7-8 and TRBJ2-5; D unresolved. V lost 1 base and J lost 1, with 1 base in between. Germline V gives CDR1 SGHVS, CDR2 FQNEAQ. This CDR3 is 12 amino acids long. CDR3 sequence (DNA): TGTGCCAGCAGCTTAGTCCAAGAGACCCAGTACTTC. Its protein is CASSLVQETQYF. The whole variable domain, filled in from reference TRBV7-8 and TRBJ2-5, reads GAGVSQSPRYKVAKRGQDVALRCDPISGHVSLFWYQQALGQGPEFLTYFQNEAQLDKSGLPSDRFFAERPEGSVSTLKIQRTQQEDSAVYLCASSLVQETQYFGPGTRLLVL.

In DNA, the CDR3 is TGTGCCAGCAGTTACTCCGCGGGGGGCCCTACAGATACGCAGTATTTT. Encoded protein: CASSYSAGGPTDTQYF. The chain recombines TRBV6-5 with TRBJ2-3; TRBD2 matches at 8 bases. Germline values: CDR1 MNHEY, CDR2 SVGAGI. J was trimmed by 3 bases and V by 0 bases; bases with no gene match: 5. This CDR3 contains 16 residues.

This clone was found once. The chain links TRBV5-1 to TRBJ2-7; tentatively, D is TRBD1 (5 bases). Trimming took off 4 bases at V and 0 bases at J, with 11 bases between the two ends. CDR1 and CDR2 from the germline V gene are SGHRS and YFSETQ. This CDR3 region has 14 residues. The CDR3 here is CASSPQGFSYEQYF. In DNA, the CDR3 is TGCGCCAGCAGCCCTCAGGGCTTCTCCTACGAGCAGTACTTC.

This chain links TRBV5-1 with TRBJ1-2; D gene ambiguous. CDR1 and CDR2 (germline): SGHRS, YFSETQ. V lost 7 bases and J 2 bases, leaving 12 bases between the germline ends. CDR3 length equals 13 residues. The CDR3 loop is CASAEIQNYGYTF. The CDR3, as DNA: TGCGCCAGCGCCGAGATACAGAACTATGGCTACACCTTC. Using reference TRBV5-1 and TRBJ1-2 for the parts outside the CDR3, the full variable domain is KAGVTQTPRYLIKTRGQQVTLSCSPISGHRSVSWYQQTPGQGLQFLFEYFSETQRNKGNFPGRFSGRQFSNSRSEMNVSTLELGDSALYLCASAEIQNYGYTFGSGTRLTVV.

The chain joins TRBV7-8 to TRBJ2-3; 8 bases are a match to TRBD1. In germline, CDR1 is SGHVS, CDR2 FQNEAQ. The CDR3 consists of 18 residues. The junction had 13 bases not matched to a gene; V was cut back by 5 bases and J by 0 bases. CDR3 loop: CASSPTVGRGRSTDTQYF. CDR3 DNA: TGTGCCAGCAGCCCCACCGTGGGCAGGGGGCGTAGCACAGATACGCAGTATTTT.